Listed below are T cell receptor beta chains from one sample, sequenced in a study of control samples from healthy donors and cancer patients. Assay: immunoSEQ multiplex PCR; the TCRdb copy retains only in-frame clones and omits some. The table has roughly 180,000 clones, approximately 92% seen once; the top ten hold over 4%. The sequencing sample was made of blood. The receptors here all came from a woman aged 55-69 years in good health. Each CDR3 is given with its conserved first and last residue. A D gene is named only where the DNA matches it firmly. Only part of the rows carry a size: once, few, many, or a class if the clone is expanded.

NA,TRBV10-3,14,NA,TRBJ2-2,TGTGCCATCAGTGGGACCGGTAACACCGGGGAGCTGTTTTTT,CAISGTGNTGELFF
NA,TRBV5-6,12,NA,TRBJ1-1,TGTGCCAGCAGCTTTTCCAGGGGTGAAGCTTTCTTT,CASSFSRGEAFF
TRBD1,TRBV19,15,NA,TRBJ1-1,TGTGCCAGTAGCCGCTCGACAGGGGTGAACACTGAAGCTTTCTTT,CASSRSTGVNTEAFF
NA,TRBV3-1/TRBV3-2,13,NA,TRBJ2-2,TGTGCCAGCAGCCAATCGGATCCCGGGGAGCTGTTTTTT,CASSQSDPGELFF
NA,TRBV7-8,16,NA,TRBJ1-4,TGTGCCAGCAGCTTGAGTACTCTTAGGAATAGGGGAAAACTGTTTTTT,CASSLSTLRNRGKLFF
NA,TRBV18,15,NA,TRBJ1-3,TGTGCCAGCTCACCAGGGGTCATCTCTGGAAACACCATATATTTT,CASSPGVISGNTIYF
NA,TRBV4-1,16,NA,TRBJ1-2,TGCGCCAGCAGCCAAGATGGGTGGGGCACTACAGGGGGCTACACCTTC,CASSQDGWGTTGGYTF
NA,TRBV11-2,15,NA,TRBJ1-1,TGTGCCAGCAGCTTAGTCCCGAGGGGGGGCACTGAAGCTTTCTTT,CASSLVPRGGTEAFF
NA,TRBV10-3,13,NA,TRBJ1-5,TGTGCCATCAGTGGGAATAGGGATCAGCCCCAGCATTTT,CAISGNRDQPQHF
NA,TRBV2,12,once,TRBJ1-5,TGTGCCAGCAAACAAGATCAACAGCCCCAGCATTTT,CASKQDQQPQHF
TRBD1,TRBV7-2,15,few,TRBJ1-2,TGTGCCAGCAGCCAGACACAGGGGGCTGTCTATGGCTACACCTTC,CASSQTQGAVYGYTF
TRBD1,TRBV10-1,13,NA,TRBJ2-5,TGCGCCAGCAGTGGACATACAGGGGGGACCCAGTACTTC,CASSGHTGGTQYF